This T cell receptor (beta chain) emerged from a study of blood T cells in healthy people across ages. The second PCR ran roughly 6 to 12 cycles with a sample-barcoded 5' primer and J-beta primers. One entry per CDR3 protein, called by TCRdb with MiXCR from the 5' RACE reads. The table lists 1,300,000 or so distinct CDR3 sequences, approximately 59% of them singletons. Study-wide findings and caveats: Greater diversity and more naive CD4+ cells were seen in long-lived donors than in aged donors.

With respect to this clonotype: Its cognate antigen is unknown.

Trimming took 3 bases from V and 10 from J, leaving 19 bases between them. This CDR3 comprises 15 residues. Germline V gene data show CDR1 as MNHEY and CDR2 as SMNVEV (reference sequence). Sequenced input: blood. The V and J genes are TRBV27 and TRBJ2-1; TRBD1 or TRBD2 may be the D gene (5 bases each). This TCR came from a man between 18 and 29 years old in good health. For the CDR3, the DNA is TGTGCCAGCAGTTTCCAAGGCGACAGAGACTACGAGCAGTTCTTC. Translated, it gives CASSFQGDRDYEQFF.